One and the same sample provided the 13 T cell receptor beta chains below, sequenced in a study of cytomegalovirus exposure and HLA in healthy donors. This PCR relied on a set of 60 Vbeta primers and 13 Jbeta primers. This table comes from immunoSEQ multiplex PCR, and its TCRdb copy is limited to in-frame clones, with some not included. The sample records over 150,000 clones, roughly 80% being singletons. Sequencing used PBMCs. The origin of the receptors is a male donor in good health and CMV-seronegative.

The genes are TRBV7-3 and TRBJ2-1; D unresolved. V dropped 5 bases and J dropped 8 bases, with 13 bases sitting between them. Germline CDR1 reads SGHTA; CDR2 reads FQGTGA. The CDR3 has 13 amino acids. CDR3 DNA sequence: TGTGCCAGCAGCCCCCATGGCTCCGATGAGCAGTTCTTC. Amino acid sequence: CASSPHGSDEQFF.

The rearrangement uses TRBV4-1 and TRBJ1-1, with 7 bases lining up with TRBD1. V was pared by 5 bases and J by 11 bases, with 5 bases of the junction left unmatched. Germline assignment: CDR1 MGHRA and CDR2 YSYEKL. The CDR3 is 11 amino acids. The CDR3 DNA is TGCGCCAGCAGCGACAGGGTTACCGCTTTCTTT. Amino acids: CASSDRVTAFF.

This chain uses TRBV27 with TRBJ2-1, with TRBD2 matching 7 bases. The CDR3 length is 15 residues. The junction had 11 bases not matched to a gene; V was cut back by 3 bases and J by 9 bases. Looked up from germline, CDR1 is MNHEY and CDR2 is SMNVEV (reference sequence). Here the CDR3 DNA reads TGTGCCAGCAGTTTCGGACTAGAGGGAAGCGGTGAGCAGTTCTTC. It codes for CASSFGLEGSGEQFF.

Here the CDR3 DNA reads TGTGCCAGCAGCTCAGACCCTACAGGGGTTCAGCCCCAGCATTTT. It translates to CASSSDPTGVQPQHF. The rearrangement joins TRBV13 to TRBJ1-5, with TRBD1 identical over 7 bases. The CDR3 sequence is 15 residues long. Trimming cost V 4 bases and J 6 bases; bases outside gene matches: 9. The germline V gene has CDR1 PRHDT and CDR2 FYEKMQ (reference sequence).

This clone was seen only a few times. The gene calls are TRBV7-2 and TRBJ2-3; 8 nucleotides match TRBD2. V shed 1 base, J shed 2 bases, and the junction held 5 bases outside the gene matches. Germline lookup yields CDR1 SGHTA and CDR2 FQGNSA. This CDR3 is 16 amino acids long. In DNA, the CDR3 is TGTGCCAGCAGCTTAGAGCGGGGGTGGGTCACAGATACGCAGTATTTT. It translates to CASSLERGWVTDTQYF.

This clone was detected a few times. The chain employs TRBV6-1 and TRBJ2-7, with D possibly matching TRBD2 (5 bases). Germline assignment: CDR1 MNHNS and CDR2 SASEGT. The CDR3 runs to 12 residues. The V end was cut by 1 base, the J end by 6 bases, with 7 bases between. The CDR3 sequence is CASSEGRFEQYF. The DNA for the CDR3 is TGTGCCAGCAGTGAAGGGAGGTTCGAGCAGTACTTC.

This clone was seen more than once but under ten times. CDR3 sequence (DNA): TGTGCCAGCAGTCCTTATCGCGTCACCCTCCCCCAGCCCCAGCATTTT. Translation: CASSPYRVTLPQPQHF. J is TRBJ1-5 and V is TRBV27; D is ambiguous. The V and J ends lost 5 bases and 7 bases respectively, with 21 bases between them. The CDR3 contains 16 residues. Germline V CDR1 and CDR2: MNHEY, SMNVEV (reference sequence).

The V and J genes are TRBV23-1 and TRBJ2-7, with D perhaps TRBD2 (5 bases). TRBV23-1 is annotated as an ORF whose role is uncertain. The ends were cut back, 0 bases at V and 0 bases at J, with 9 bases in the middle. The CDR3 has 15 amino acids. CDR3: CASSQSPGSSYEQYF. The DNA of the CDR3 is TGCGCCAGCAGTCAATCACCGGGGAGCTCCTACGAGCAGTACTTC.

This clone turned up a few times. V usage is TRBV11-2 and J usage is TRBJ2-3, with D perhaps TRBD2 (6 bases). The CDR3 sequence is 14 residues long. Germline values: CDR1 SGHAT, CDR2 FQNNGV. V was pared by 5 bases and J by 0 bases, with 9 bases between. The CDR3 loop is CASSPGGSTDTQYF. Written as DNA, the CDR3 is TGTGCCAGCAGCCCTGGGGGGAGCACAGATACGCAGTATTTT.

V usage is TRBV28 and J usage is TRBJ2-1; 9 nucleotides match TRBD2. V shed 6 bases, J shed 1 base, and the junction held 4 bases outside the gene matches. CDR3 length: 15 residues. Germline CDR1 MDHEN, CDR2 SYDVKM. The CDR3 sequence is CASRVLAGSYNEQFF. The CDR3 coding sequence is TGTGCCAGCAGGGTACTAGCGGGTTCCTACAATGAGCAGTTCTTC.

The sample holds a few counts of this clone. The chain combines TRBV20-1 with TRBJ1-4, with no clear D. The CDR3 has 11 residues. CDR1 and CDR2 from the germline V gene are DFQATT and SNEGSKA (reference sequence). The CDR3 protein is CSAPEDQKLFF. The CDR3 DNA is TGCAGCGCTCCGGAGGACCAAAAACTGTTTTTT.

V is TRBV11-2 and J is TRBJ2-7; 11 nucleotides align to TRBD2. The CDR3 runs 16 residues. Germline CDR1 SGHAT, CDR2 FQNNGV. J was trimmed by 3 bases and V by 4 bases; bases with no gene match: 8. DNA of the CDR3: TGTGCCAGCAGCTATCAGTCCGGGACTAGCGGCTACGAGCAGTACTTC. It codes for CASSYQSGTSGYEQYF.

This chain links TRBV9 with TRBJ2-1, with TRBD2 matching over 12 bases. Germline values: CDR1 SGDLS, CDR2 YYNGEE. V was clipped by 5 bases and J by 4 bases; unmatched bases: 4. The length of the CDR3 is 15 residues. This chain's CDR3 is CASRELAGGYNEQFF. The DNA of the CDR3 is TGTGCCAGCAGGGAACTAGCGGGAGGTTACAATGAGCAGTTCTTC.